Shown below are 7 T cell receptor beta chains from a single sample sequenced in a study of blood T cell repertoires in COVID-19. Clones were sequenced by immunoSEQ multiplex PCR, and TCRdb holds only the in-frame ones, with some missing. The sample shows some 200,000 clones, around 83% of them seen only once. What was sequenced was peripheral blood. Source of these receptors: a man aged 50-59 years with active or convalescent COVID-19.

The DNA of the CDR3 is TGCGCCAGCAGACCCCCTACTTCCCCGAACACCGGGGAGCTGTTTTTT. Its protein is CASRPPTSPNTGELFF. This chain links TRBV5-1 with TRBJ2-2; no firm D call. The CDR3 covers 16 residues. Between the trimmed V and J ends, which lost 5 bases and 0 bases, there was a span of 14 bases. The germline gives CDR1 SGHRS, CDR2 YFSETQ.

The rearrangement joins TRBV13 to TRBJ2-3; D not certain. V was clipped by 10 bases and J by 0 bases, with 8 bases between them. The V gene's germline CDR1 is PRHDT and CDR2 FYEKMQ (reference sequence). The CDR3 length is 12 residues. The CDR3 region is CATALSTDTQYF. The CDR3 nucleotides are TGTGCCACCGCGCTTAGCACAGATACGCAGTATTTT.

V gene TRBV7-9 combines with J gene TRBJ2-2; 7 bases agree with TRBD1. CDR1 is SEHNR, CDR2 FQNEAQ, per germline (reference sequence). With 10 bases clipped from V and 0 bases from J, the junction kept 8 bases outside the gene matches. CDR3 length equals 15 residues. The CDR3 here is CATVEQGANTGELFF. The CDR3 DNA reads as TGTGCCACCGTCGAGCAGGGGGCGAACACCGGGGAGCTGTTTTTT.

V and J are TRBV4-1 and TRBJ1-1, with no clear D. The CDR3 sequence is 15 residues long. V gave up 0 bases and J gave up 5 bases, with 13 bases separating them. Germline CDR1 reads MGHRA; CDR2 reads YSYEKL. The CDR3 reads CASSQDYSPWTEAFF. The CDR3 region has the DNA TGCGCCAGCAGCCAAGATTATAGCCCGTGGACTGAAGCTTTCTTT.

J is TRBJ2-1 and V is TRBV28; 8 bases fit TRBD1. The CDR3 covers 17 residues. V was pared by 7 bases and J by 1 base, with 12 bases of the junction left unmatched. Germline CDR1 MDHEN, CDR2 SYDVKM. DNA of the CDR3: TGTGCCAGCAAAAAAGACCCAGGGGGCCATTCCTACAATGAGCAGTTCTTC. It translates to CASKKDPGGHSYNEQFF.

V is TRBV15 and J is TRBJ2-5; D perhaps matches TRBD2 (6 bases). CDR3 length equals 16 residues. Trimming stripped 1 base from V and 5 bases from J, with 17 bases between. The germline V gene encodes CDR1 LNHNV and CDR2 YYDKDF (reference sequence). The CDR3 protein is CATSRVRGGFTETQYF. CDR3 nucleotides: TGTGCCACCAGCAGAGTTCGTGGGGGGTTTACGGAGACCCAGTACTTC.

The chain recombines TRBV19 with TRBJ2-1; 10 nucleotides match TRBD1. V lost 3 bases to trimming and J lost 10 bases; unmatched junction nucleotides: 9. Per germline, CDR1 LNHDA and CDR2 SQIVND (reference sequence). The CDR3 totals 15 residues. Written as DNA, the CDR3 is TGTGCCAGTAGTATGGTTGGGACAGGGGTCTGGGAGCAGTTCTTC. Translation gives CASSMVGTGVWEQFF.